This T cell receptor (beta chain) was sequenced during a study of Ad26.COV2.S vaccination and SARS-CoV-2 variants. Some clones are missing from TCRdb's copy, which holds only in-frame ones; the method was immunoSEQ multiplex PCR. The sample lists under 250,000 clones, roughly 85% occurring once. Treatment here: approximately 18 received Ad26.COV2.S at low or high dose, single or two shots; about 5 received placebo; per-sample allocation not given. Material that was analyzed had been drawn on day 63 after the first vaccine or placebo injection. Losses at the gene ends were 5 bases for V and 3 bases for J; bases not matched to a gene: 7. Germline V gene lookup returns CDR1 SGHAT and CDR2 FQNNGV. The CDR3 contains 15 residues. This clone appeared a few times. Its specificity is not known. Study outcomes and limitations: Relative to placebo recipients, vaccine recipients exhibited elevated spike-specific TCR breadth.

Source: peripheral blood, taken in a trial of Ad26.COV2.S vaccine versus placebo. The chain couples TRBV11-2 to TRBJ2-5; 9 bases match TRBD1. This TCR came from a person between 18 and 65 years old who received the Ad26.COV2.S COVID-19 vaccine or a placebo. In nucleotides, the CDR3 is TGTGCCAGCAGCCCGTGGACAGGGGAAAAAGAGACCCAGTACTTC. As protein: CASSPWTGEKETQYF.